The present entry profiles one T cell receptor (beta chain) with its context. The sample belongs to a study of blood T cell repertoires in COVID-19. At the level of the study: The United States, Italy and Spain supplied acute and convalescent COVID-19 samples. In each case, the material was cDNA or gDNA derived from T cells, B-cell-depleted T cells, or PBMCs.

This CDR3 spans 15 amino acids. Germline CDR1 SNHLY, CDR2 FYNNEI. Losses at the gene ends were 6 bases for V and 8 bases for J; bases not matched to a gene: 8. Authors' methods: Amplification with reference gene primers provided the estimates of nucleated cell counts. Sequencing used immunoSEQ multiplex PCR; TCRdb keeps in-frame clones, though not all of them. V, J and clone size reflect that table, while D and trimming were determined from the DNA. The sample consists of approximately 270,000 clones, around 89% of them appearing once. The sequenced material came from peripheral blood. This chain joins TRBV2 and TRBJ2-1, with 12 positions matching TRBD2. The receptor's source is a man in his thirties or forties with acute or convalescent COVID-19. CDR3 nucleotide sequence: TGTGCCAGCAGGGCACTAGCGGGGGGTATTTATGAGCAGTTCTTC. This encodes CASRALAGGIYEQFF.